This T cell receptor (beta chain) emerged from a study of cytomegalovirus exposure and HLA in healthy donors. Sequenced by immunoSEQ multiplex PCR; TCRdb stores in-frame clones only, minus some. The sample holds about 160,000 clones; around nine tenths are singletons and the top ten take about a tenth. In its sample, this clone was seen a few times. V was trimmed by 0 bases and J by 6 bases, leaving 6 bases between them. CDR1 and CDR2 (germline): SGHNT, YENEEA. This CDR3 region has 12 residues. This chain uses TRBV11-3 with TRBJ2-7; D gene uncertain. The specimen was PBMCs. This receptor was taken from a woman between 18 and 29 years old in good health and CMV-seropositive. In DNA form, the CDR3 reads TGTGCCAGCAGCTTAGATGCGATCGAGCAGTACTTC. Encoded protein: CASSLDAIEQYF.